The TCR beta chain under discussion was sequenced for a study of regulatory T cells in long-lasting Graves disease. Overall study: In persistent Graves' disease, antithyroid drugs had been taken for over 5 years and TSH receptor antibodies stayed positive.

Time point in this sample: persistent/refractory GD, antithyroid drugs over 5 years with positive TRAb. Researchers made the TCR library from RNA that was extracted from PBMCs. Each patient gave 7 to 10 milliliters of EDTA-anticoagulated peripheral blood. With iRepertoire HTBI primers and Arm-PCR of CDR3 regions, TCR beta libraries were built. TCRdb re-called the multiplex PCR reads through MiXCR, storing one row per CDR3 protein. The table shows about 470,000 distinct CDR3 sequences, with about 20% occurring only once. Germline V gene lookup returns CDR1 DFQATT and CDR2 SNEGSKA (reference sequence). J was trimmed by 4 bases and V by 6 bases; bases with no gene match: 9. CDR3 length equals 15 residues. Study-level points and caveats: Persistent disease samples used TRBV28, TRBJ1-2 and TRBJ2-5 preferentially. Fewer public clonotypes were shared by new patients (around 990) than by persistent patients (about 2,800).

Comments on this clonotype: Its antigen is still unknown.

The origin of this receptor is a female donor with Graves disease. The sequencing here drew on peripheral blood mononuclear cells (PBMCs), taken when the disease was refractory, from a patient treated with antithyroid drugs. This chain links TRBV20-1 with TRBJ2-1; 10 bases fit TRBD2. The CDR3 here is CSAVVAGLAYNEQFF. In DNA form, the CDR3 reads TGCAGTGCCGTCGTAGCGGGACTAGCGTACAATGAGCAGTTCTTC.